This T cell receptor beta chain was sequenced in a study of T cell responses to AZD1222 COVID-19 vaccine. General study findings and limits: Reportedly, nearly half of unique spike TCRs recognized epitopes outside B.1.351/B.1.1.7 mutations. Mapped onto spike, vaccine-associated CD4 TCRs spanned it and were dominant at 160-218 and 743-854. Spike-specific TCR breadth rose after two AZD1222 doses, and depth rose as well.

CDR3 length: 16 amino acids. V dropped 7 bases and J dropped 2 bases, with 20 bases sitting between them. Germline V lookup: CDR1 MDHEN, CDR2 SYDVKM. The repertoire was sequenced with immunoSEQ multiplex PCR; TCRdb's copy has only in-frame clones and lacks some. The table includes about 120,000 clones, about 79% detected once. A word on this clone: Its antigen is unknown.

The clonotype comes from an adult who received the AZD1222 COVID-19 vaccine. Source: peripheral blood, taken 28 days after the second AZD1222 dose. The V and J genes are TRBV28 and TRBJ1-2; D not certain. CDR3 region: CASTLPGPLVNYGYTF. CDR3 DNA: TGTGCCAGCACCCTTCCCGGGCCCCTAGTCAACTATGGCTACACCTTC.